The rows below give T cell receptor beta chains drawn from one sample of a study of CD8 T cells in ankylosing spondylitis. TCRdb fed the 5' RACE reads into MiXCR, producing one record per CDR3 protein. Among about 450,000 distinct CDR3 sequences, approximately 26% were seen once, and the ten largest hold about 0.9%. Sequencing used blood, either unsorted or a sorted T cell fraction (not recorded which). These receptors came from a male donor with ankylosing spondylitis. CDR3s include the opening cysteine and the closing phenylalanine or tryptophan. The D gene is left open where the match is weak. Size is omitted from some rows. Given values are once, few, many or a class for expanded clones.

>few|TRBV6-1|TRBD2|TRBJ2-1
CASSARAGESYNEQFF
TGTGCCAGCAGTGCCCGAGCGGGAGAATCCTACAATGAGCAGTTCTTC
>few|TRBV5-1|TRBD2|TRBJ2-3
CASMKAGFTDTQYF
TGCGCCAGCATGAAAGCGGGGTTCACAGATACGCAGTATTTT
>NA|TRBV7-9|TRBD2|TRBJ2-7
CASRKTSGSYEQYF
TGTGCCAGCAGGAAGACTAGCGGGTCCTACGAGCAGTACTTC
>NA|TRBV29-1|TRBD2|TRBJ2-3
CSVDSTGTSGSTDTQYF
TGCAGCGTTGATTCTACCGGGACTAGCGGCTCCACAGATACGCAGTATTTT
>NA|TRBV7-2|NA|TRBJ2-7
CASSETQVQKQYF
TGTGCCAGCAGCGAGACCCAAGTCCAGAAGCAGTACTTC
>NA|TRBV6-6|NA|TRBJ2-1
CASSYSTGNEQFF
TGTGCCAGCAGTTACTCCACCGGTAATGAGCAGTTCTTC
>few|TRBV15|NA|TRBJ2-2
CATSRVDSPTGELFF
TGTGCCACCAGCAGAGTAGATAGTCCCACCGGGGAGCTGTTTTTT
>many|TRBV6-2/TRBV6-3|TRBD2|TRBJ2-7
CATRRPAGFYEQYF
TGTGCCACCCGTCGACCAGCGGGATTCTACGAGCAGTACTTC
>NA|TRBV9|TRBD2|TRBJ2-2
CASSRTSGNAGELFF
TGTGCCAGCAGCCGGACTAGCGGGAACGCCGGGGAGCTGTTTTTT
>NA|TRBV2|TRBD1|TRBJ2-5
CASTGTGGLKTQYF
TGTGCCAGCACTGGGACAGGGGGGTTGAAGACCCAGTACTTC
>few|TRBV5-1|NA|TRBJ2-1
CASSLDYLNEQFF
TGCGCCAGCAGCTTGGACTATCTCAATGAGCAGTTCTTC
>NA|TRBV20-1|NA|TRBJ1-5
CSASGDGDQPQHF
TGCAGTGCTAGCGGTGACGGGGATCAGCCCCAGCATTTT
>NA|TRBV4-2|TRBD1|TRBJ1-5
CASSLYGQDQPQHF
TGTGCCAGCAGCCTCTACGGACAGGATCAGCCCCAGCATTTT
>many|TRBV12-3/TRBV12-4|NA|TRBJ1-5
CASRLGGGTGNQPQHF
TGTGCCAGCAGACTAGGAGGGGGGACGGGCAATCAGCCCCAGCATTTT
>NA|TRBV7-2|NA|TRBJ2-1
CASSLERDSNEQFF
TGTGCCAGCAGCCTAGAGCGGGACAGCAATGAGCAGTTCTTC
>NA|TRBV20-1|TRBD2|TRBJ2-3
CSAGGMRESTDTQYF
TGCAGTGCTGGAGGGATGCGGGAGAGCACAGATACGCAGTATTTT
>few|TRBV12-3/TRBV12-4|TRBD1|TRBJ1-5
CASSLDRRNQPQHF
TGTGCCAGCAGTTTGGACAGGCGAAATCAGCCCCAGCATTTT